The clone carrying this TCR beta chain was counted a few times. Its target is unknown. The record originates from a study of cytomegalovirus exposure and HLA in healthy donors. Study-level points and caveats: The authors enumerated some 160 TCR beta chains as linked to cytomegalovirus.

It was the approximately 130-subject validation cohort, separate from the roughly 700-subject first cohort, to which the donors belonged. Sequencing used immunoSEQ multiplex PCR; TCRdb keeps in-frame clones, though not all of them. The top ten clones hold 2.5% to 4% of a sample with roughly 140,000 clones, 85% to 90% of them seen once. There are 20 residues in the CDR3. Sequenced: PBMCs. The receptor comes from a woman aged 18-29 years in good health and CMV-seropositive. The chain recombines TRBV21-1 with TRBJ2-7; the D call of TRBD2 is as the table states it, not checked on the DNA. TRBV21-1 is classified as a pseudogene. CDR3 in DNA: TGTGCCAGCAGCAAAGAGGGGGCACAGGGTGCCAATAGCGGGAGCTACGAGCAGTACTTC. It yields the protein CASSKEGAQGANSGSYEQYF.